These T cell receptor beta chains were read from a single sample in a study of T cells in tuberculosis. Produced via immunoSEQ multiplex PCR; TCRdb's table is partial and in-frame only. The profile shows approximately 49,000 clones, 90% to 95% of them singletons. Sample: PBMCs, taken at tuberculosis diagnosis. The receptor set was obtained from an adult with tuberculosis. The CDR3 runs from the conserved cysteine through the conserved F or W. Fields, in order: J gene, V gene, CDR3 protein.

>TRBJ2-7|TRBV28
CATPGLAGASRPYEQYF
>TRBJ2-1|TRBV7-2
CASSDRGPHNEQFF
>TRBJ1-2|TRBV19
CASSIGPSSGGYTF
>TRBJ1-2|TRBV29-1
CSVRTGDGYTF
>TRBJ2-1|TRBV2
CASSERTYNEQFF
>TRBJ1-2|TRBV30
CAWSEGAGGYTF
>TRBJ2-5|TRBV7-2
CASSLIAGPNWTQYF
>TRBJ2-5|TRBV11-1
CASSWRSGLADPMETQYF
>TRBJ2-3|TRBV15
CATSRVRVVDRRDTQYF
>TRBJ2-5|TRBV7-8
CASSLRLAGWMETQYF
>TRBJ1-6|TRBV5-6
CASSPGGIDIHF
>TRBJ2-3|TRBV9
CASSGRHPTDTQYF
>TRBJ2-7|TRBV6-1
CASSEAPGVQQYF
>TRBJ2-7|TRBV6-1
CASSNSGRVDEQYF
>TRBJ1-1|TRBV28
CASSLRGRIRTEAFF
>TRBJ2-7|TRBV4-2
CASSQDLGLAGRTYEQYF
>TRBJ2-1|TRBV18
CASSEVVLEQFF
>TRBJ2-1|TRBV6-1
CASSVSGLAGGGNNEQFF
>TRBJ1-4|TRBV9
CASSPRQGANEKLFF
>TRBJ2-7|TRBV2
CASSQGFYEQYF
>TRBJ1-3|TRBV6-6
CASTSGNTIYF
>TRBJ2-3|TRBV11-1
CASSSRTSTDTQYF
>TRBJ2-2|TRBV19
CASKIPGLVGELFF
>TRBJ1-2|TRBV7-2
CASSPTSGGRYGYTF
>TRBJ2-7|TRBV4-2
CASSQVAGAVGQYF
>TRBJ2-5|TRBV19
CASSIGLAGGQETQYF
>TRBJ2-7|TRBV7-9
CASSFGEREQYF
>TRBJ2-3|TRBV27
CASSLHKEGGADTQYF
>TRBJ1-6|TRBV30
CAWSPPDRLNSPLHF
>TRBJ2-1|TRBV5-1
CASSLDALRANEQFF
>TRBJ2-1|TRBV27
CASSTLTSGSYNEQFF
>TRBJ2-7|TRBV30
CAWSNFGKEEQYF
>TRBJ2-3|TRBV19
CASRVAGGTDTQYF
>TRBJ2-1|TRBV28
CASSLLSSYNEQFF
>TRBJ2-3|TRBV28
CASSLTGGTDTQYF
>TRBJ1-2|TRBV6-5
CASRGERPTYGYTF
>TRBJ1-1|TRBV6-5
CASSYSAGQTNTEAFF
>TRBJ2-2|TRBV5-1
CASSLGAGMGTGELFF
>TRBJ1-1|TRBV6-1
CASSEVEGLNTEAFF
>TRBJ2-2|TRBV7-6
CASSPGGAPGELFF
>TRBJ1-5|TRBV6-1
CASRRDSNQPQHF
>TRBJ2-7|TRBV19
CASSPLAGGALEQYF
>TRBJ2-1|TRBV5-1
CASRTSGGASSYNEQFF
>TRBJ2-1|TRBV5-8
CASSLLVVYNEQFF
>TRBJ2-5|TRBV5-1
CASSLGSETQYF
>TRBJ1-1|TRBV30
CAWGGGGTEAFF
>TRBJ1-2|TRBV4-1
CASSQVGGRGGYTF
>TRBJ1-1|TRBV27
CASSPTTGQGRRNTEAFF
>TRBJ2-7|TRBV27
CASSLKGGAAYYEQYF